The entry below gives a single T cell receptor beta chain sequence along with its context. Only in-frame clones appear in the TCRdb table, and some are missing; sequencing was by immunoSEQ multiplex PCR. The repertoire consists of some 69,000 clones, with about 85% occurring once and the leading ten covering approximately 18%. This specimen belongs to a study of T cell responses to AZD1222 COVID-19 vaccine. The CDR3 consists of 16 residues. Trimming took off 4 bases at V and 4 bases at J, with 16 bases between the two ends. The germline V gene encodes CDR1 MGHRA and CDR2 YSYEKL. The gene calls are TRBV4-1 and TRBJ2-2; tentatively, D is TRBD1 (5 bases). Specimen: peripheral blood, collected on day 0 of AZD1222 vaccination. This sequence originates from an adult in good health. The CDR3 sequence: CASSPPLVGRTGELFF. The CDR3 nucleotides are TGCGCCAGCAGCCCCCCGTTGGTGGGGCGCACCGGGGAGCTGTTTTTT.